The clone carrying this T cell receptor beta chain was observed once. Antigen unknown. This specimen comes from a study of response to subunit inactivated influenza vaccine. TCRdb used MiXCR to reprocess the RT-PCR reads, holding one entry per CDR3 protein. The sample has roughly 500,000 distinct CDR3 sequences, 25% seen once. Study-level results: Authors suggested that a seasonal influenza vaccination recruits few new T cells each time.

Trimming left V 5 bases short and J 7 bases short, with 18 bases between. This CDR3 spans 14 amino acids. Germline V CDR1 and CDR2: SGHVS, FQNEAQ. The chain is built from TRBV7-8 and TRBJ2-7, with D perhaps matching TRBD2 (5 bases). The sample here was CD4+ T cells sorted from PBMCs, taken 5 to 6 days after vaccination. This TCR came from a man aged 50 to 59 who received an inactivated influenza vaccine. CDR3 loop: CASSPDKGRGEQYF. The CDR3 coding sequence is TGTGCCAGCAGCCCCGACAAGGGTCGGGGAGAGCAGTACTTC.